This TCR beta chain was observed in a study of blood T cell repertoires in COVID-19. Profiled with immunoSEQ multiplex PCR; TCRdb holds only in-frame clones, not every one. The sample has 15,000 to 20,000 clones; 65% to 90% are singletons. The CDR3 is 12 amino acids. The ends were cut back, 4 bases at V and 8 bases at J, with 11 bases in the middle. Looked up from germline, CDR1 is SGHTA and CDR2 is FQGNSA. This clonotype originated in a man older than 75 with acute or convalescent COVID-19. Sequencing was performed on peripheral blood. The chain recombines TRBV7-2 with TRBJ1-2; D may be TRBD1 (5 bases). CDR3 nucleotide sequence: TGTGCCAGCAGCTCCAGGGTGCGGGGCTACACCTTC. As protein: CASSSRVRGYTF.